These 23 T cell receptor beta chains originate from one sample sequenced in a study of T-cell reconstitution after alpha-beta-depleted transplantation in children. Preparation of the TCRbeta library involved a method that used unique molecular identifiers. TCRdb re-analysed the PCR reads in MiXCR, keeping a single row per CDR3 protein. Among some 640,000 distinct CDR3 sequences listed, approximately 17% were seen once. The sample in question was PBMCs from the stem cell graft donor, obtained from the stem cell graft. All receptors derive from a human donor who donated a stem cell graft to a child with acute myeloid leukemia.

The table lists this clonotype with a few counts. The chain employs TRBV13 and TRBJ1-4; D is ambiguous. Trimming left V 5 bases short and J 5 bases short, with 15 bases between. Germline lookup yields CDR1 PRHDT and CDR2 FYEKMQ (reference sequence). The CDR3 spans 15 residues. The CDR3 sequence: CASSGPAGRNEKLFF. In nucleotides, the CDR3 is TGTGCCAGCAGCGGCCCCGCAGGACGGAATGAAAAACTGTTTTTT.

The chain has TRBV28 and TRBJ2-3, with D hard to call. CDR1 is MDHEN and CDR2 is SYDVKM in the germline V gene. V was pared by 6 bases and J by 1 base, with 8 bases between. This CDR3 comprises 13 residues. CDR3 sequence reads: CASSFIRTDTQYF. CDR3 in DNA: TGTGCCAGCAGCTTCATACGCACAGATACGCAGTATTTT.

This chain links TRBV18 with TRBJ2-1; D is possibly TRBD1 (6 bases). Germline V CDR1 and CDR2: KGHSH, LQKENI. The CDR3 length is 14 residues. The ends were cut back, 6 bases at V and 5 bases at J, with 14 bases in the middle. For the CDR3, the DNA is TGTGCCAGCTCGGGGGCGTCGAGGGACAATGAGCAGTTCTTC. Its translation: CASSGASRDNEQFF.

This sequence joins TRBV7-9 and TRBJ1-1; no clear D. Between the trimmed V and J ends, which lost 8 bases and 12 bases, there was a span of 25 bases. The CDR3 sequence is 14 residues long. Germline-derived CDR1 and CDR2 are SEHNR and FQNEAQ (reference sequence). The CDR3 sequence is CASGTPGRARVTFF. The CDR3 DNA follows: TGTGCCAGCGGAACTCCTGGGCGTGCGCGAGTGACTTTCTTT.

The chain uses TRBV30 and TRBJ1-3; no firm D call. CDR3 length equals 14 residues. Germline-derived CDR1 and CDR2 are GTSNPN and SVGIG (reference sequence). V shed 5 bases and J shed 0 bases, with 11 bases lying between them. Here the CDR3 reads CAWYGDSSGNTIYF. CDR3 in DNA: TGTGCCTGGTACGGAGACTCCTCTGGAAACACCATATATTTT.

Ten or more counts support this clonotype. CDR3 protein: CASSTRNSPLHF. In nucleotides, the CDR3 is TGTGCCAGCAGTACCAGAAATTCACCCCTCCACTTT. This rearrangement joins TRBV12-3 or TRBV12-4 to TRBJ1-6; D remains unclear. The CDR3 contains 12 residues. V was cut by 5 bases and J by 7 bases, with 6 bases left in between.

This clonotype was detected many times. The V gene is TRBV20-1, the J gene TRBJ1-4; D is undetermined. Trimming stripped 5 bases from V and 0 bases from J, with 19 bases between. The CDR3 has 17 residues. Germline CDR1 and CDR2: DFQATT and SNEGSKA (reference sequence). The CDR3 nucleotides read TGCAGTGCTCCCTGGGCAAGACAATTTGCAACTAATGAAAAACTGTTTTTT. This codes for CSAPWARQFATNEKLFF.

This clonotype came up a few times. The rearrangement joins TRBV7-3 to TRBJ2-3; D not resolved. The CDR3 covers 14 residues. Germline V lookup: CDR1 SGHTA, CDR2 FQGTGA. V was shortened by 0 bases and J by 2 bases, with 6 bases between the two germline ends. The CDR3: CASSLTHSTDTQYF. The CDR3 nucleotides read TGTGCCAGCAGCTTAACGCACTCCACAGATACGCAGTATTTT. Based on the CDR3 plus reference TRBV7-3 and TRBJ2-3, the full variable domain is GAGVSQTPSNKVTEKGKYVELRCDPISGHTALYWYRQSLGQGPEFLIYFQGTGAADDSGLPNDRFFAVRPEGSVSTLKIQRTERGDSAVYLCASSLTHSTDTQYFGPGTRLTVL.

This rearrangement joins TRBV9 to TRBJ1-6; D gene uncertain. The germline V gene encodes CDR1 SGDLS and CDR2 YYNGEE. Trimming cost V 0 bases and J 7 bases, with 11 bases left between them. This CDR3 contains 15 residues. CDR3 residues: CASSVAGMRNSPLHF. The CDR3 region has the DNA TGTGCCAGCAGCGTAGCGGGGATGAGGAATTCACCCCTCCACTTT.

At least ten counts were recorded for this clonotype. CDR3 DNA sequence: TGCAGTGCTAGTAAGGACACCGGGGAGCTGTTTTTT. It yields the protein CSASKDTGELFF. The chain links TRBV20-1 to TRBJ2-2; D not certain. CDR1 and CDR2 from the germline V gene are DFQATT and SNEGSKA (reference sequence). The V gene lost 3 bases and the J gene lost 3 bases, with 5 bases spanning the gap. CDR3 size: 12 residues.

This clonotype has just a few counts. This chain uses TRBV5-1 with TRBJ2-2; D is tentatively TRBD1 or TRBD2 (5 bases each). The CDR3 consists of 16 residues. Looked up from germline, CDR1 is SGHRS and CDR2 is YFSETQ. Trimming took off 0 bases at V and 0 bases at J, with 9 bases between the two ends. Here the CDR3 DNA reads TGCGCCAGCAGCTTGGTACGGGGACCGAACACCGGGGAGCTGTTTTTT. Encoded protein: CASSLVRGPNTGELFF.

The chain carries TRBV20-1 and TRBJ1-2; D possibly corresponds to TRBD1 (5 bases). Deletions cut 0 bases from V and 8 bases from J, with 16 bases between. Germline CDR1 and CDR2: DFQATT and SNEGSKA (reference sequence). The CDR3 contains 14 residues. For the CDR3, the DNA is TGCAGTGCTAGAGATGGGGGGTTACCGGAGGGCTACACCTTC. It translates to CSARDGGLPEGYTF.

This clonotype was seen a handful of times. The rearrangement joins TRBV6-1 to TRBJ2-2; the match to TRBD2 covers 10 bases. Germline loops: CDR1 MNHNS, CDR2 SASEGT. This CDR3 region has 16 residues. V dropped 6 bases and J dropped 7; count of bases not matched to a gene: 11. The DNA for the CDR3 is TGTGCCAGCAGCCTCCAGCGGGGGGGCCTTATCGGGGAGCTGTTTTTT. It is translated as CASSLQRGGLIGELFF.

The chain is built from TRBV28 and TRBJ2-4; TRBD1 or TRBD2 may be the D gene (6 bases each). The CDR3 contains 15 residues. The V end was cut by 6 bases, the J end by 8 bases, with 20 bases between. Per the germline V gene, CDR1 is MDHEN and CDR2 is SYDVKM. CDR3 nucleotide sequence: TGTGCCAGCAGAGACCCGGGGGCGACTGGCGACATTCAGTACTTC. Translation gives CASRDPGATGDIQYF.

Many counts were recorded for this clonotype. This chain uses TRBV20-1 with TRBJ2-7; a possible D gene is TRBD2 (5 bases). The CDR3 length is 12 residues. Per germline, CDR1 DFQATT and CDR2 SNEGSKA (reference sequence). The V gene lost 4 bases and the J gene lost 6 bases, with 13 bases spanning the gap. As DNA, the CDR3 is TGCAGTGCTAACTCCGAGCGGCTCGAGCAGTACGTC. Protein: CSANSERLEQYV.

The chain employs TRBV7-3 and TRBJ2-6, with 7 nucleotides matching TRBD1. The CDR3 has 15 residues. V shed 5 bases, J shed 2 bases, and the junction held 3 bases outside the gene matches. Germline lookup yields CDR1 SGHTA and CDR2 FQGTGA. The CDR3, as DNA: TGTGCCAGCAGCGCCGACAGGGCTGGGGCCAACGTCCTGACTTTC. Encoded protein: CASSADRAGANVLTF.

This clonotype has ten or more counts. The rearrangement links TRBV12-3 or TRBV12-4 to TRBJ2-7, with unresolved D. CDR3 length equals 13 residues. Trimming removed 2 bases from V and 2 bases from J, with 7 bases in between. The CDR3 nucleotides are TGTGCCAGCAGTTTAAGGTCAACCTACGAGCAGTACTTC. Amino acid sequence: CASSLRSTYEQYF.

This clonotype was recorded many times. The chain employs TRBV20-1 and TRBJ1-4; possible D gene TRBD1, 6 bases. Trimming removed 2 bases at V and 8 bases at J, with 12 bases between. Germline CDR1 is DFQATT and CDR2 is SNEGSKA (reference sequence). The CDR3 length is 13 residues. This CDR3 is CSARLAGAEKLFF. CDR3 bases: TGCAGTGCTAGATTGGCAGGGGCCGAAAAACTGTTTTTT.

The rearrangement joins TRBV7-3 to TRBJ2-7, with 8 bases aligning to TRBD1. V dropped 5 bases and J dropped 2; count of bases not matched to a gene: 5. Germline V CDR1 and CDR2: SGHTA, FQGTGA. The CDR3 totals 14 residues. The CDR3 loop reads CASSGGQAPYEQYF. DNA for the CDR3: TGTGCCAGCAGCGGGGGACAGGCCCCCTACGAGCAGTACTTC.

The V and J genes are TRBV7-9 and TRBJ2-3; possibly TRBD1 or TRBD2 for D (6 bases each). V was cut by 0 bases and J by 6 bases, with 16 bases left in between. This CDR3 is built from 16 residues. From germline, CDR1 is SEHNR and CDR2 FQNEAQ (reference sequence). CDR3 amino acids: CASSLALGGTTDTQYF. The DNA of the CDR3 is TGTGCCAGCAGCTTAGCTTTAGGGGGGACCACGGATACGCAGTATTTT.

This clonotype was observed many times. This chain joins TRBV29-1 and TRBJ2-7, with D possibly being TRBD1 (5 bases). The CDR3 sequence is 13 residues long. CDR1 SQVTM and CDR2 ANQGSEA come from the germline V gene. V shed 2 bases and J shed 2 bases, with 10 bases lying between them. CDR3 in DNA: TGCAGCGTTGAACCGGACAACACCTACGAGCAGTACTTC. Translation: CSVEPDNTYEQYF.

This clonotype appeared a few times. This rearrangement joins TRBV10-3 to TRBJ2-2, with no clear D. V gave up 0 bases and J gave up 0 bases, with 14 bases separating them. The CDR3 totals 18 residues. Germline V CDR1 and CDR2: ENHRY, SYGVKD. CDR3 residues: CAISESSDLTTNTGELFF. CDR3 nucleotide sequence: TGTGCCATCAGTGAGTCATCAGACCTAACAACGAACACCGGGGAGCTGTTTTTT.

A word on this clonotype: This may come from a read error, since a much larger clone is one base off. J is TRBJ1-2 and V is TRBV20-1; D call uncertain. The V end was cut by 0 bases, the J end by 6 bases, with 17 bases between. CDR1 is DFQATT, CDR2 SNEGSKA, per germline (reference sequence). The CDR3 sequence is 15 residues long. The CDR3 DNA sequence: TGCAGTGCTAGAGATGGTGCAGGCATTGACGATGGCTACACCTTC. Amino acids: CSARDGAGIDDGYTF.